This note documents a single T cell receptor (beta chain) sequence. The antigen is not known. Sequenced by immunoSEQ multiplex PCR; TCRdb stores in-frame clones only, minus some. This sample has about 78,000 clones, with around 96% found just once. The source of the sample is a study of human thymus T cells. Study-level results: Unrelated individuals reportedly shared highly overlapping thymic TCR repertoires. Gene usage for V and J segments appeared biased in thymic and blood repertoires.

Thymus specimens were resections from corrective heart surgery. Healthy Finnish infants undergoing corrective surgery for congenital heart defects provided the donor material. The CDR3 length is 18 residues. The V gene end was trimmed by 4 bases and the J gene end by 1 base; junction bases not matched to a gene: 12. The germline CDR1 and CDR2 sequences are SGHRS and YFSETQ. The source of this sequence is a boy in the first two years of life with a congenital heart defect but otherwise immunologically healthy. The sequenced sample was thymus tissue. This chain joins TRBV5-1 and TRBJ2-3, with 10 bases matching TRBD2. In nucleotides, the CDR3 is TGCGCCAGCAGCGCGGCTAGCGGGGGACATACCCGCACAGATACGCAGTATTTT. Encoded protein: CASSAASGGHTRTDTQYF.